Listed below are T cell receptor beta chains from one sample, sequenced in a study of blood T cell repertoires in COVID-19. Clones were sequenced by immunoSEQ multiplex PCR, and TCRdb holds only the in-frame ones, with some missing. Found here are 370,000 or so clones, 80% to 90% of them singletons; the top ten hold about 1.5%. Material: PBMCs or T cells enriched from blood (not recorded which). Every receptor here comes from a man aged 25-45 years who had recovered from COVID-19. CDR3s include the opening cysteine and the closing phenylalanine or tryptophan. The D gene is left open where the match is weak. Rows give clone size only sometimes, using once, few, many, or a class for an expanded clone.

V	size	J	D	DNA	CDR3
TRBV14	-	TRBJ2-7	TRBD2	TGTGCCAGCAGCCAAGGTCGGGGGGAGTTCTACGAGCAGTACTTC	CASSQGRGEFYEQYF
TRBV7-8	once	TRBJ1-5	-	TGTGCCAGCAGCAAGGAAAAGACTCCCGGGCAGCCCCAGCATTTT	CASSKEKTPGQPQHF
TRBV5-6	-	TRBJ2-5	TRBD1	TGTGCCAGCAGTCCCACAGGGGTTCAAGAGACCCAGTACTTC	CASSPTGVQETQYF
TRBV19	-	TRBJ1-5	-	TGTGCCAGTATCGGGAGGGGGGGCATTCAGCCCCAGCATTTT	CASIGRGGIQPQHF
TRBV4-2	-	TRBJ1-5	TRBD1	TGTGCCAGCAGCCCAGCCGACAGGGAGGATCAGCCCCAGCATTTT	CASSPADREDQPQHF
TRBV5-6	-	TRBJ2-1	TRBD2	TGTGCCAGCAGCCGGGGGACTAGCTCCTACAATGAGCAGTTCTTC	CASSRGTSSYNEQFF
TRBV5-4	once	TRBJ2-5	-	TGTGCCAGCAGCTTGGAGGTCTTGGGGGGGCGGACGCAAGAGACCCAGTACTTC	CASSLEVLGGRTQETQYF
TRBV9	-	TRBJ2-7	-	TGTGCCAGCAGCGTAGGGCCGACAGTGGACGAGCAGTACTTC	CASSVGPTVDEQYF
TRBV18	-	TRBJ1-2	-	TGTGCCAGCTCACCTGGAGAGATCTATGGCTACACCTTC	CASSPGEIYGYTF
TRBV7-3	-	TRBJ1-5	TRBD1	TGTGCCAGCAGCTTAGGACAGGGCTTTCAGCCCCAGCATTTT	CASSLGQGFQPQHF
TRBV6-2/TRBV6-3	-	TRBJ1-2	-	TGTGCCAGCAGTTACTCGACGGGTACTGGCTACACCTTC	CASSYSTGTGYTF
TRBV4-1	once	TRBJ1-1	-	TGCGCCAGCAGCCAAGGCAGTCAAGCTTTCTTT	CASSQGSQAFF
TRBV7-3	-	TRBJ2-1	TRBD2	TGTGCCAGCAGCCTACTAGCGGGATGGGGCAATGAGCAGTTCTTC	CASSLLAGWGNEQFF
TRBV4-1	-	TRBJ1-1	-	TGCGCCAGCAGCCAATCGGACACCTTTGAAGCTTTCTTT	CASSQSDTFEAFF
TRBV6-2/TRBV6-3	-	TRBJ1-5	-	TGTGCCAGCAGTTACAATGAGTTTAACAATCAGCCCCAGCATTTT	CASSYNEFNNQPQHF
TRBV5-1	-	TRBJ1-1	TRBD1	TGCGCCAGCAGCTTAATTGGACAGGACACTGAAGCTTTCTTT	CASSLIGQDTEAFF
TRBV18	-	TRBJ2-7	-	TGTGCCAGCTCACCACCAAACCTAGGCAGGGCCAGCGAGCAGTACTTC	CASSPPNLGRASEQYF